This entry describes one TCR beta chain. Original methodology: Cell counts per sample came from amplifying reference gene primers. The repertoire was sequenced with immunoSEQ multiplex PCR; TCRdb's copy has only in-frame clones and lacks some. V, J and clone size derive from that table, while D and trimming were established from the DNA sequence. The sample lists about 210,000 clones; 88% were seen once. This sample stems from a study of blood T cell repertoires in COVID-19. Study details: The origin of the acute and convalescent COVID-19 samples was the United States, Italy and Spain. PBMCs, B-cell-depleted T cells, or T cells were the source of the cDNA or gDNA that made up the material.

Trimming took off 5 bases at V and 0 bases at J, with 10 bases between the two ends. Per the germline V gene, CDR1 is SEHNR and CDR2 is FQNEAQ (reference sequence). The CDR3 runs 15 residues. The sequence was collected from a man in his 70s with acute or convalescent COVID-19. The rearrangement joins TRBV7-9 to TRBJ2-2; no definite D call. The specimen sequenced was peripheral blood. The CDR3 bases are TGTGCCAGCAGCCTACTTGCGCCGAACACCGGGGAGCTGTTTTTT. Protein sequence: CASSLLAPNTGELFF.